Following are 22 T cell receptor beta chains from one sample sequenced in a study of monozygotic twins with inflammatory bowel disease. TCRdb reprocessed the 5' RACE reads, with one entry per CDR3 protein and no DNA. The specimen's table records 300,000 to 350,000 distinct CDR3 sequences. The sequencing input was blood. The receptors were gathered from a human donor with ulcerative colitis or Crohn's disease, or a healthy co-twin of an affected twin (not recorded which).

The chain uses TRBV7-2 and TRBJ2-1; with no DNA, the TCRdb D assignment of TRBD1 cannot be verified. This CDR3 has 11 amino acids. Per the germline V gene, CDR1 is SGHTA and CDR2 is FQGNSA. The CDR3 loop reads CASSSGPPPIF.

The CDR3 reads CASSLSRSSSYEQYF. The chain joins TRBV7-2 to TRBJ2-7. The CDR3 is 15 amino acids. Germline V gene data show CDR1 as SGHTA and CDR2 as FQGNSA.

The rearrangement joins TRBV19 to TRBJ2-1; lacking DNA, the TRBD1 call made by TCRdb goes unchecked. The V gene's germline CDR1 is LNHDA and CDR2 SQIVND (reference sequence). This CDR3 comprises 14 residues. The CDR3 loop reads CASSRRGVHNEQFF.

This rearrangement joins TRBV18 to TRBJ2-7; checking the TCRdb D call of TRBD1 is not possible without DNA. Germline assignment: CDR1 KGHSH and CDR2 LQKENI. CDR3 length: 15 residues. CDR3 sequence: CASSRSRGSTYEQYF.

The chain has TRBV27 and TRBJ1-1. Germline assignment: CDR1 MNHEY and CDR2 SMNVEV (reference sequence). The length of the CDR3 is 14 residues. CDR3 amino acids: CASSSRPGSTEAFF.

The chain couples TRBV18 to TRBJ1-1; there is no DNA to check the TCRdb D call of TRBD1. The length of the CDR3 is 16 residues. CDR1 is KGHSH, CDR2 LQKENI, per germline. CDR3 loop: CASSPNPGAAGTEAFF.

The chain carries TRBV7-9 and TRBJ2-7; TCRdb indicates TRBD1, and absent DNA this call remains unverified. Germline V gene sequence: CDR1 SEHNR, CDR2 FQNEAQ (reference sequence). This CDR3 has 14 amino acids. The CDR3: CASSSIIGQHEQYF.

This sequence joins TRBV18 and TRBJ2-7; TCRdb calls TRBD1, which cannot be checked without DNA. The CDR3 spans 17 residues. Germline V gives CDR1 KGHSH, CDR2 LQKENI. The CDR3 spells CASSALGASGSSYEQYF.

The chain recombines TRBV6-1 with TRBJ1-2; TCRdb designates TRBD1, a call that cannot be tested without DNA. This CDR3 is built from 14 residues. Germline V gene data show CDR1 as MNHNS and CDR2 as SASEGT. This chain's CDR3 is CASSETGADYGYTF.

The V call is TRBV27, the J call TRBJ2-7; there is no DNA to check the TCRdb D call of TRBD1. CDR3 size: 14 residues. CDR1 and CDR2 (germline): MNHEY, SMNVEV (reference sequence). The CDR3 sequence: CASSSLGRLEEQYF.

This sequence joins TRBV5-1 and TRBJ2-3; TCRdb's D gene call, TRBD2, goes unchecked for lack of DNA. The CDR3 totals 14 residues. From germline, CDR1 is SGHRS and CDR2 YFSETQ. The chain's CDR3 is CASSLLADTDTQYF.

This rearrangement joins TRBV7-2 to TRBJ2-7; no DNA is available, so the TRBD1 call from TCRdb remains unchecked. The CDR3 sequence is 13 residues long. Looked up from germline, CDR1 is SGHTA and CDR2 is FQGNSA. CDR3 sequence reads: CASSLPWGGEQYF.

CDR3 amino acids: CASSPGGTTLYGYTF. The chain carries TRBV28 and TRBJ1-2. Germline values: CDR1 MDHEN, CDR2 SYDVKM. This CDR3 contains 15 residues.

The genes are TRBV9 and TRBJ2-7; checking the TCRdb D call of TRBD2 is not possible without DNA. Germline CDR1 SGDLS, CDR2 YYNGEE. The CDR3 has 15 residues. CDR3 residues: CASSAGLADSYEQYF.

The chain combines TRBV30 with TRBJ1-2; TCRdb calls TRBD1, which cannot be checked without DNA. The length of the CDR3 is 14 residues. Per germline, CDR1 GTSNPN and CDR2 SVGIG (reference sequence). CDR3 protein: CAWSVFRTPYGYTF.

V is TRBV20-1 and J is TRBJ1-2. The CDR3 runs to 15 residues. The germline V gene has CDR1 DFQATT and CDR2 SNEGSKA (reference sequence). The CDR3 spells CSARAFNDFNYGYTF.

This chain connects TRBV7-9 to TRBJ2-3. CDR1 SEHNR and CDR2 FQNEAQ come from the germline V gene (reference sequence). This CDR3 comprises 17 residues. The CDR3: CASQAGAAALRTDTQYF. The whole variable domain, filled in from reference TRBV7-9 and TRBJ2-3, reads DTGVSQNPRHKITKRGQNVTFRCDPISEHNRLYWYRQTLGQGPEFLTYFQNEAQLEKSRLLSDRFSAERPKGSFSTLEIQRTEQGDSAMYLCASQAGAAALRTDTQYFGPGTRLTVL.

This chain links TRBV27 with TRBJ1-1; TCRdb proposes TRBD1, but this gene call is untestable without DNA. The CDR3 is 15 residues long. Germline CDR1 is MNHEY and CDR2 is SMNVEV (reference sequence). CDR3 region: CASSLGATGNTEAFF.

The J gene is TRBJ2-1, the V gene TRBV5-1; TCRdb outputs TRBD2, but without DNA this stays unchecked. CDR1 SGHRS and CDR2 YFSETQ come from the germline V gene. This CDR3 contains 16 residues. This chain's CDR3 is CASSLDRAGGPYEQFF.

This chain connects TRBV27 to TRBJ1-4; TCRdb picks TRBD1, but there is no DNA to check that call. In germline, CDR1 is MNHEY, CDR2 SMNVEV (reference sequence). The CDR3 spans 13 residues. The CDR3 protein is CASRLGRVEKLFF.

The chain couples TRBV29-1 to TRBJ2-7; TCRdb's assignment of TRBD2 cannot be checked, as there is no DNA. The CDR3 contains 14 residues. CDR1 SQVTM and CDR2 ANQGSEA come from the germline V gene. CDR3 in amino acids: CSVEDPREGGEQYF.

This chain joins TRBV7-9 and TRBJ2-5; absent DNA, TCRdb's TRBD2 call cannot be checked. Looked up from germline, CDR1 is SEHNR and CDR2 is FQNEAQ (reference sequence). The CDR3 is made up of 16 amino acids. The CDR3 reads CASSLVTSGVGETQYF.